The 25 T cell receptor beta chains listed next were all sequenced from one sample in a study of T cell repertoires in cytomegalovirus infection (dated by TCRdb to about 2019). Instrument used: Illumina HiSeq 1500. TCRdb redid the processing of the public reads, applying fastp at Q25 and MiXCR, and retained in-frame beta chains. Each entry is one CDR3 protein sequence, shown with its most common DNA and genes. This sample gives approximately 590,000 distinct CDR3 sequences in total; 35% to 50% of them show up just once. The ten largest account for around 50% of the sample. Antigen specificity for these receptors is unknown. The treatment or condition label on this specimen signifies: in vitro stimulation with specific CMV peptide epitopes to enrich CMV-specific T cells. Sequencing used cultured PBMCs, obtained from culture after CMV antigen stimulation. The receptors shown here come from a human donor in good health (CMV status not recorded). Some clones in this sample may be carry-over from other donors' samples.

V usage is TRBV12-3 or TRBV12-4 and J usage is TRBJ1-6, with D possibly TRBD1 on 6 matching bases. CDR3 length: 14 residues. V lost 7 bases and J 7 bases, leaving 14 bases between the germline ends. The chain's CDR3 is CASTKQGTNSPLHF. The CDR3 DNA reads TGTGCCAGCACCAAGCAGGGGACAAATTCACCCCTCCACTTT.

This rearrangement joins TRBV5-4 to TRBJ2-4; 16 bases are a match to TRBD2. Germline CDR1 and CDR2: SGHNT and YYREEE (reference sequence). The length of the CDR3 is 13 residues. V lost 2 bases to trimming and J lost 14 bases; unmatched junction nucleotides: 1. This CDR3 reads CASSFGTSGREYF. CDR3 DNA sequence: TGTGCCAGCAGCTTCGGGACTAGCGGGAGGGAGTACTTC.

This clonotype was observed a handful of times. This chain connects TRBV6-2 or TRBV6-3 to TRBJ2-3, with D perhaps given as TRBD1 or TRBD2 (5 bases each). Germline V gene sequence: CDR1 MNHEY, CDR2 SVGEGT. V dropped 4 bases and J dropped 2 bases, with 13 bases sitting between them. CDR3 length: 15 amino acids. The CDR3 protein is CASSSVGTYTDTQYF. The DNA of the CDR3 is TGTGCCAGCAGTTCTGTCGGGACCTACACAGATACGCAGTATTTT.

This clonotype was recorded many times. The chain combines TRBV7-2 with TRBJ1-6; possibly TRBD1 for D (6 bases). The V gene lost 5 bases and the J gene lost 0 bases, with 11 bases spanning the gap. CDR3 length equals 16 residues. Germline-derived CDR1 and CDR2 are SGHTA and FQGNSA. The CDR3 region is CASSGQKSSYNSPLHF. CDR3 sequence (DNA): TGTGCCAGCAGCGGACAGAAAAGCTCCTATAATTCACCCCTCCACTTT.

This clonotype was recorded a few times. The chain recombines TRBV7-2 with TRBJ2-7; D gene ambiguous. Trimming pared 6 bases from V and 4 bases from J, leaving 16 bases between. Germline V gene lookup returns CDR1 SGHTA and CDR2 FQGNSA. The CDR3 runs 14 residues. The CDR3 DNA is TGTGCCAGCAGTCCACGACGGGCCTATTACGAGCAGTACTTC. Its translation is CASSPRRAYYEQYF.

As concerns this clonotype: The junction does not match germline at one end; this may be a read error. The genes are TRBV28 and TRBJ1-2; D is unclear. The germline gives CDR1 MDHEN, CDR2 SYDVKM. The CDR3 loop spans 12 amino acids. Written as DNA, the CDR3 is TGTGCCAGCACCTCCCTTCGGGGTCAGCTCCGGTTC. It encodes CASTSLRGQLRF.

This clonotype was seen only once. The chain combines TRBV7-2 with TRBJ2-1, with TRBD2 matching over 7 bases. V dropped 5 bases and J dropped 9; count of bases not matched to a gene: 7. This CDR3 has 13 residues. Germline V CDR1 and CDR2: SGHTA, FQGNSA. The CDR3 nucleotides read TGTGCCAGCAGCCTTTTAGGACTAGGTGAGCAGTTCTTC. This translates into CASSLLGLGEQFF.

V is TRBV15 and J is TRBJ2-1, with D tentatively TRBD1 or TRBD2 (5 bases each). The CDR3 is 15 amino acids. The germline gives CDR1 LNHNV, CDR2 YYDKDF (reference sequence). The V and J ends lost 2 bases and 4 bases respectively, with 12 bases between them. The CDR3 protein is CATSRSGAVYNEQFF. The CDR3 region has the DNA TGTGCCACCAGCAGATCCGGGGCGGTTTACAATGAGCAGTTCTTC. Using reference TRBV15 and TRBJ2-1 for the parts outside the CDR3, the full variable domain is DAMVIQNPRYQVTQFGKPVTLSCSQTLNHNVMYWYQQKSSQAPKLLFHYYDKDFNNEADTPDNFQSRRPNTSFCFLDIRSPGLGDTAMYLCATSRSGAVYNEQFFGPGTRLTVL.

The V gene is TRBV12-3 or TRBV12-4, the J gene TRBJ2-2; D gene ambiguous. Trimming left V 1 base short and J 2 bases short, with 8 bases between. This CDR3 is 15 amino acids long. In DNA form, the CDR3 reads TGTGCCAGCAGTTTAGGGTCGGTTAACACCGGGGAGCTGTTTTTT. As protein: CASSLGSVNTGELFF.

The V call is TRBV4-2, the J call TRBJ1-3, with a tentative D call TRBD1 (5 bases). CDR1 and CDR2 (germline): LGHNA, YNFKEQ. The CDR3 consists of 16 residues. V lost 4 bases to trimming and J lost 1 base, with 14 bases between them. CDR3 sequence (DNA): TGTGCCAGCAGCCTTACACATCGGACATCTGGAAACACCATATATTTT. Translated, it gives CASSLTHRTSGNTIYF.

This chain uses TRBV11-2 with TRBJ2-5; TRBD2 matches 8 bases. The length of the CDR3 is 15 residues. Germline loops: CDR1 SGHAT, CDR2 FQNNGV. V lost 0 bases to trimming and J lost 7 bases; unmatched junction nucleotides: 7. CDR3 amino acids: CASSLELAGLGTQYF. In DNA form, the CDR3 reads TGTGCCAGCAGCTTAGAATTAGCGGGGCTTGGGACCCAGTACTTC.

This clonotype was seen only a few times. V and J are TRBV6-1 and TRBJ2-7; 8 bases are a match to TRBD1. V lost 7 bases to trimming and J lost 6 bases; unmatched junction nucleotides: 11. This CDR3 spans 14 amino acids. Germline CDR1 and CDR2: MNHNS and SASEGT. The CDR3 region is CASNSRTGSVEQYF. The CDR3 coding sequence is TGTGCCAGCAATTCCCGGACAGGGTCGGTCGAGCAGTACTTC.

The V and J genes are TRBV11-2 and TRBJ2-7; the match to TRBD2 covers 15 bases. The J segment lost 5 bases and the V segment lost 1 base, leaving 12 bases of the junction unmatched. Germline V gives CDR1 SGHAT, CDR2 FQNNGV. This CDR3 contains 19 residues. The chain's CDR3 is CASSLAGDRGLAGGHEQYF. CDR3 DNA sequence: TGTGCCAGCAGCTTAGCAGGGGACAGGGGACTAGCGGGAGGCCACGAGCAGTACTTC.

V gene TRBV20-1 combines with J gene TRBJ1-4; 11 bases agree with TRBD1. Germline V CDR1 and CDR2: DFQATT, SNEGSKA (reference sequence). Losses at the gene ends were 7 bases for V and 8 bases for J; bases not matched to a gene: 21. The CDR3 runs 18 residues. DNA of the CDR3: TGCAGTGTCCCAACGGACAGGGGGCGCGATCCGGGGATGGAAAAACTGTTTTTT. It translates to CSVPTDRGRDPGMEKLFF.

The gene calls are TRBV6-1 and TRBJ1-6; no clear D. The germline CDR1 and CDR2 sequences are MNHNS and SASEGT. The CDR3 has 16 residues. V dropped 1 base and J dropped 7 bases, with 14 bases sitting between them. In DNA, the CDR3 is TGTGCCAGCAGTGAAGGGTTCGGGTGGGAGAATTCACCCCTCCACTTT. Residues: CASSEGFGWENSPLHF.

In its sample, this clonotype was seen a few times. The chain has TRBV12-3 or TRBV12-4 and TRBJ1-5; perhaps TRBD1 as D (5 bases). The V gene lost 4 bases and the J gene lost 6 bases, with 10 bases spanning the gap. The CDR3 is 13 amino acids. The CDR3 nucleotides read TGTGCCAGCAGTTCGACAGAGGGTCAGCCCCAGCATTTT. Translating gives CASSSTEGQPQHF.

A single count supports this clonotype. Here the CDR3 DNA reads TGTGCCAGCAGTTTTGGGCAGGGAGGGTATCAGCCCCAGCATTTT. Translating gives CASSFGQGGYQPQHF. V gene TRBV12-3 or TRBV12-4 combines with J gene TRBJ1-5; weak D call: TRBD1 (5 bases). The ends were cut back, 3 bases at V and 5 bases at J, with 14 bases in the middle. The CDR3 is made up of 15 amino acids.

This clonotype has just a few counts. J is TRBJ2-3 and V is TRBV12-3 or TRBV12-4; D is perhaps TRBD2 (6 bases). The CDR3 loop spans 15 amino acids. With 3 bases removed from V and 1 base from J, the gap between germline ends came to 11 bases. Here the CDR3 reads CASSFGGVGTDTQYF. In DNA form, the CDR3 reads TGTGCCAGCAGTTTTGGAGGGGTGGGCACAGATACGCAGTATTTT.

Ten or more counts support this clonotype. The V gene is TRBV7-2, the J gene TRBJ2-3, with D perhaps TRBD1 (6 bases). The CDR3 is 15 amino acids. Trimming took 0 bases from V and 1 from J, leaving 8 bases between them. The germline gives CDR1 SGHTA, CDR2 FQGNSA. CDR3 region: CASSLAWGRTDTQYF. The CDR3 DNA reads as TGTGCCAGCAGCTTAGCCTGGGGGCGCACAGATACGCAGTATTTT.

The chain carries TRBV2 and TRBJ2-1; 8 nucleotides align to TRBD2. Germline CDR1 is SNHLY and CDR2 is FYNNEI. With 4 bases clipped from V and 5 bases from J, the junction kept 19 bases outside the gene matches. The CDR3 consists of 19 residues. CDR3: CASSGPSMGRREDDNEQFF. The CDR3 DNA reads TGTGCCAGCAGTGGCCCCTCCATGGGGAGGCGGGAGGACGACAATGAGCAGTTCTTC.

The J gene is TRBJ2-1, the V gene TRBV7-3; 7 bases line up with TRBD2. V lost 7 bases to trimming and J lost 10 bases; unmatched junction nucleotides: 10. Germline CDR1 is SGHTA and CDR2 is FQGTGA. This CDR3 has 13 amino acids. CDR3 amino acids: CASTSTNGGEQFF. Written as DNA, the CDR3 is TGTGCCAGCACCTCGACCAACGGGGGGGAGCAGTTCTTC.

In this sample, this clonotype turned up a few times. This chain joins TRBV19 and TRBJ2-5, with D possibly matching TRBD1 (6 bases). V gave up 6 bases and J gave up 5 bases, with 13 bases separating them. Germline values: CDR1 LNHDA, CDR2 SQIVND (reference sequence). The CDR3 has 13 amino acids. The CDR3 DNA follows: TGTGCCAGTAGACTACAGGGTGGGGAGACCCAGTACTTC. Its protein product is CASRLQGGETQYF.

This clonotype was observed a single time. The rearrangement uses TRBV4-1 and TRBJ2-1; a possible D gene is TRBD1 (5 bases). V lost 0 bases, J lost 10 bases, and 16 bases lay in between. Per germline, CDR1 MGHRA and CDR2 YSYEKL. This CDR3 is built from 15 residues. The CDR3 loop reads CASSQDPLTGREQFF. The CDR3 DNA is TGCGCCAGCAGCCAAGATCCTCTAACAGGTCGAGAGCAGTTCTTC.

The chain links TRBV7-3 to TRBJ1-1; D is perhaps TRBD1 (6 bases). The V end was cut by 6 bases, the J end by 1 base, with 15 bases between. CDR3 length: 15 residues. Germline-derived CDR1 and CDR2 are SGHTA and FQGTGA. The CDR3 DNA follows: TGTGCCAGCAGGGGGTGGGGGGCGGAGAACACTGAAGCTTTCTTT. Protein sequence: CASRGWGAENTEAFF. Based on the CDR3 plus reference TRBV7-3 and TRBJ1-1, the full variable domain is GAGVSQTPSNKVTEKGKYVELRCDPISGHTALYWYRQSLGQGPEFLIYFQGTGAADDSGLPNDRFFAVRPEGSVSTLKIQRTERGDSAVYLCASRGWGAENTEAFFGQGTRLTVV.

The table lists this clonotype with a few counts. The chain is built from TRBV15 and TRBJ2-5; 8 bases match TRBD2. Looked up from germline, CDR1 is LNHNV and CDR2 is YYDKDF (reference sequence). This CDR3 comprises 13 residues. V lost 8 bases to trimming and J lost 5 bases; unmatched junction nucleotides: 7. This CDR3 is CATSALAGETQYF. The CDR3 DNA reads TGTGCCACCTCTGCGCTAGCGGGTGAGACCCAGTACTTC.